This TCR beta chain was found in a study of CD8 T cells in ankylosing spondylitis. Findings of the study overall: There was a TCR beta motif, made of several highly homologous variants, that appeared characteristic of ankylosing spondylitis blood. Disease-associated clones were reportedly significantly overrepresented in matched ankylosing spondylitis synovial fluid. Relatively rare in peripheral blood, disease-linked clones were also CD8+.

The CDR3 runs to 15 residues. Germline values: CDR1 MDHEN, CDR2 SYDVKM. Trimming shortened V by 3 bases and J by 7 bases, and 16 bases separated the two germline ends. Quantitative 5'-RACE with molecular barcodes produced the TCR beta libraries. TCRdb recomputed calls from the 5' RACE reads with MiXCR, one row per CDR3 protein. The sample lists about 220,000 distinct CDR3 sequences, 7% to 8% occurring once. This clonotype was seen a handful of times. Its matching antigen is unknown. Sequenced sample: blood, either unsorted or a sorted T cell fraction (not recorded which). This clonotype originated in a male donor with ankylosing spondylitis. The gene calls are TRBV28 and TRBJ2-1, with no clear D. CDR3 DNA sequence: TGTGCCAGCAGTTTCTCGACTCGCTTCAATAATGAGCAGTTCTTC. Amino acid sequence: CASSFSTRFNNEQFF.